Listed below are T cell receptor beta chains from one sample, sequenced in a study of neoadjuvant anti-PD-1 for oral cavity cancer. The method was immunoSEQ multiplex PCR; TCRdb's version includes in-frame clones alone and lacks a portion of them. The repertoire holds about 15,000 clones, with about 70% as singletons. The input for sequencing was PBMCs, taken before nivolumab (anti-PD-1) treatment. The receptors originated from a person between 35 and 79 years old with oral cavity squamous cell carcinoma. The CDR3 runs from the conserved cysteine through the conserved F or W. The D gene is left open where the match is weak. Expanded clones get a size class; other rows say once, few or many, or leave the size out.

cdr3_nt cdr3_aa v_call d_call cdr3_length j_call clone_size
TGCGCCAGCAGCCAAGTTCAAGAGGGGCGTGAGCAGTTCTTC CASSQVQEGREQFF TRBV4-1 . 14 TRBJ2-1 .
TGCAGCGTTGAAACAGGGGGCACGGGCAATCAGCCCCAGCATTTT CSVETGGTGNQPQHF TRBV29-1 TRBD1 15 TRBJ1-5 .
TGTGCCAGCAGTTTCCCTGGACAGGGTGGGTTTGGAAACACCATATATTTT CASSFPGQGGFGNTIYF TRBV28 TRBD1 17 TRBJ1-3 few
TGTGCCTGGAGTCCACGCAGACTGAACACTGAAGCTTTCTTT CAWSPRRLNTEAFF TRBV30 . 14 TRBJ1-1 .
TGTGCCAGCAGTTACTCGGGAGGGAGCTCCTACGAGCAGTACTTC CASSYSGGSSYEQYF TRBV6-5 TRBD2 15 TRBJ2-7 .
TGTGCCAGCAGCCCCAGCGGGGACAGGGAGAACACTGAAGCTTTCTTT CASSPSGDRENTEAFF TRBV7-6 TRBD1 16 TRBJ1-1 few
TGTGCCAGCAGTTTAATCGCCCGCTATGGCTACACCTTC CASSLIARYGYTF TRBV28 . 13 TRBJ1-2 .
TGTGCCAGCAGCCAGGGCTGGGGTCGGGGAATCTATGCCAATGAGCAGTTCTTC CASSQGWGRGIYANEQFF TRBV4-2 . 18 TRBJ2-1 .
TGCGCCAGCAGTGAGTCGACAGAAGTTTATAGCAATCAGCCCCAGCATTTT CASSESTEVYSNQPQHF TRBV10-2 . 17 TRBJ1-5 .
TGCGCCAGCCGGACAGGGAGTTATTCTGGAAACACCATATATTTT CASRTGSYSGNTIYF TRBV5-1 TRBD1 15 TRBJ1-3 .
TGTGCCAGCAGTGAGTCGGGGACGGCCTATGGCTACACCTTC CASSESGTAYGYTF TRBV6-1 . 14 TRBJ1-2 few
TGCGCCAGCAGCCTAGGGGGCCTCTACGAGCAGTACTTC CASSLGGLYEQYF TRBV4-1 TRBD1 13 TRBJ2-7 .
TGTGCCAGCAGCCCACAAGATAACGTTCGCCCCCACACTGAAGCTTTCTTT CASSPQDNVRPHTEAFF TRBV14 . 17 TRBJ1-1 .
TGTGCCATCAGGCCAACCGAGACCTCTGGAAACACCATATATTTT CAIRPTETSGNTIYF TRBV10-3 . 15 TRBJ1-3 .
TGTGCCAGCAGCCAAGGTCCCCCAGACAGCATTAACTATGGCTACACCTTC CASSQGPPDSINYGYTF TRBV4-2 . 17 TRBJ1-2 .
TGTGCCAGCAGCCGGGTGGATGGGGAGCTGTTTTTT CASSRVDGELFF TRBV7-9 . 12 TRBJ2-2 .
TGCGCCAGCAGCTTGGGTGGACAGGCCCATGGCTACACCTTC CASSLGGQAHGYTF TRBV5-1 TRBD1 14 TRBJ1-2 once
TGTGCCAGCAGTGCGGACAGGGCAGAATCCTACGAGCAGTACTTC CASSADRAESYEQYF TRBV6-1 TRBD1 15 TRBJ2-7 .
TGTGCCAGCAGCCCGGGACAGAGCACAGATACGCAGTATTTT CASSPGQSTDTQYF TRBV7-3 TRBD1 14 TRBJ2-3 .
TGTGCCAGCAGGCAAGGGGGGAGTAACTATGGCTACACCTTC CASRQGGSNYGYTF TRBV6-6 . 14 TRBJ1-2 .
TGTGCCAGCAAGTGCCGGGACGCAGCCTACGAGCAGTACTTC CASKCRDAAYEQYF TRBV14 . 14 TRBJ2-7 few
TGCGCCAGCAGGGGTGGAGGTGGAACTGGAAACACCATATATTTT CASRGGGGTGNTIYF TRBV10-2 . 15 TRBJ1-3 .
TGTGCCAGCAGCCAAGATTGGGAACAGGGCGCTCAGCCCCAGCATTTT CASSQDWEQGAQPQHF TRBV4-2 . 16 TRBJ1-5 few
TGCGCCAGCAGCTTGGCCGTGGGAAGAGTATCTGGTGGCTACACCTTC CASSLAVGRVSGGYTF TRBV5-1 . 16 TRBJ1-2 few
TGTGCCAGCAGTTTTTCCCGAGATACGCAGTATTTT CASSFSRDTQYF TRBV27 . 12 TRBJ2-3 .
TGTGCCAGCAGTGAGGTGGGCGAGCAGTACTTC CASSEVGEQYF TRBV6-1 . 11 TRBJ2-7 .
TGTGCCAGCAGCCCCCGGGGTCGGGGCGAAAAACTGTTTTTT CASSPRGRGEKLFF TRBV5-5 . 14 TRBJ1-4 .
TGCGCCAGCAGCCCCAGGACCCGTTCGGCCGGGGAGCTGTTTTTT CASSPRTRSAGELFF TRBV5-1 . 15 TRBJ2-2 .
TGTGCCAGCAGCTTTAGCGGGGGGGATTACGAGCAGTACTTC CASSFSGGDYEQYF TRBV7-2 TRBD2 14 TRBJ2-7 .
TGCGCCAGCAGTCTGGGACTAGCTTATGGACCGAGCACAGATACGCAGTATTTT CASSLGLAYGPSTDTQYF TRBV10-1 TRBD2 18 TRBJ2-3 .
TGTGCCAGCAGTCCTACTTCGTGGGGGCGTTTGTCTCAGGGCTACACCTTC CASSPTSWGRLSQGYTF TRBV28 . 17 TRBJ1-2 .
TGCGCCAGCAGCGCCTCGGGCAGGGTGGCTGATACGCAGTATTTT CASSASGRVADTQYF TRBV10-1 . 15 TRBJ2-3 .
TGTGCCAGCAGCGTAGGACTAGCGGGAAACTCCTACGAGCAGTACTTC CASSVGLAGNSYEQYF TRBV9 TRBD2 16 TRBJ2-7 .
TGTGCCAGCTCACCACCGGTAGCCCCAGATACGCAGTATTTT CASSPPVAPDTQYF TRBV18 . 14 TRBJ2-3 .
TGTGCCACCAGCAGAGGCTTCACTGATAGCTATGGCTACACCTTC CATSRGFTDSYGYTF TRBV15 . 15 TRBJ1-2 .
TGTGCCAGCAGCCTATCACAGGGGGCTATCTCTGGAAACACCATATATTTT CASSLSQGAISGNTIYF TRBV7-6 TRBD1 17 TRBJ1-3 .
TGTGCCAGCACGGGGGAGCAGTACTTC CASTGEQYF TRBV21-1 . 9 TRBJ2-7 .
TGTGCCAGCAGCTTGGCAGGACCCGTCCCGGCTTTCTTT CASSLAGPVPAFF TRBV7-3 . 13 TRBJ1-1 .
TGTGCCAGTAGTATAGGGAATGGCTACACCTTC CASSIGNGYTF TRBV19 . 11 TRBJ1-2 .
TGTGCCAGCAGTTTACTACAGGGGTACACTGAAGCTTTCTTT CASSLLQGYTEAFF TRBV27 TRBD1 14 TRBJ1-1 .
TGTGCCAGCAGTGCCCAGCGGGGGGCCGCAGATACGCAGTATTTT CASSAQRGAADTQYF TRBV2 TRBD2 15 TRBJ2-3 .
TGCGCCAGCAGCCCGGTGGCTAGCGGGGGGGCTATGGCTGAGCAGTACTTC CASSPVASGGAMAEQYF TRBV5-1 TRBD2 17 TRBJ2-7 few
TGTGCCAGCTCACCACTAGATTCGGGCGAGCAGTACTTC CASSPLDSGEQYF TRBV18 . 13 TRBJ2-7 .
TGCGCCAGCACCCAGGGAATGAACACTGAAGCTTTCTTT CASTQGMNTEAFF TRBV5-1 . 13 TRBJ1-1 .
TGTGCCAGCAGACTATCGGGACAGACAAATTCACCCCTCCACTTT CASRLSGQTNSPLHF TRBV2 TRBD1 15 TRBJ1-6 once
TGCGCCAGCAGCTTCCGGGACACCTCATCTCTCTACGAGCAGTACTTC CASSFRDTSSLYEQYF TRBV5-1 . 16 TRBJ2-7 .
TGTGCCACCAGCAGATCCCTGGGGGGGAATCAGCCCCAGCATTTT CATSRSLGGNQPQHF TRBV15 . 15 TRBJ1-5 .
TGTGCCAGCAAAAGGGCCGAGATAGGAATTCAGCCCCAGCATTTT CASKRAEIGIQPQHF TRBV2 . 15 TRBJ1-5 .
TGTGCCAGCAGTCGGACGTATATGCAAGAGACCCAGTACTTC CASSRTYMQETQYF TRBV6-5 . 14 TRBJ2-5 once
TGTGCCAGCAGTCGGGTTGGGTCAGGGAATGAAAAACTGTTTTTT CASSRVGSGNEKLFF TRBV6-1 . 15 TRBJ1-4 once
TGTGCCAGCAGTGGGGGACAACCTGACACTGAAGCTTTCTTT CASSGGQPDTEAFF TRBV2 . 14 TRBJ1-1 .
TGTGCCAGCAGCTCCGGAGGCGTGCAGTACTTC CASSSGGVQYF TRBV7-6 . 11 TRBJ2-7 .
TGTGCCAGTAGTCCGGGACGGGAAAAAGAGACCCAGTACTTC CASSPGREKETQYF TRBV19 . 14 TRBJ2-5 .
TGTGCCAGCAGCTCAGGGGGGGATGGGTATACGCAGTATTTT CASSSGGDGYTQYF TRBV11-2 . 14 TRBJ2-3 .
TGCGCCAGCAGTGAGTCTATCGCAGGGGGTTACTATGGCTACACCTTC CASSESIAGGYYGYTF TRBV10-1 TRBD1 16 TRBJ1-2 .